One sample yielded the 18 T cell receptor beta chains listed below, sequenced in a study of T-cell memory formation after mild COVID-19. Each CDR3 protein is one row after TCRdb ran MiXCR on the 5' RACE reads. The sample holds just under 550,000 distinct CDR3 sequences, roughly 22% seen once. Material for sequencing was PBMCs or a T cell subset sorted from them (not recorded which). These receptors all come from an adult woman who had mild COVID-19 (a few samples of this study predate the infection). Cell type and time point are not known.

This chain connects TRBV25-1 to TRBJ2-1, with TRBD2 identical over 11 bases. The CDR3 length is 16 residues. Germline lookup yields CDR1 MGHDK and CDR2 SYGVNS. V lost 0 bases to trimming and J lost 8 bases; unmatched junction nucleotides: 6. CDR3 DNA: TGTGCCAGCAGTGAATATTTTACTAGCGGGGGCGATGAGCAGTTCTTC. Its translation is CASSEYFTSGGDEQFF.

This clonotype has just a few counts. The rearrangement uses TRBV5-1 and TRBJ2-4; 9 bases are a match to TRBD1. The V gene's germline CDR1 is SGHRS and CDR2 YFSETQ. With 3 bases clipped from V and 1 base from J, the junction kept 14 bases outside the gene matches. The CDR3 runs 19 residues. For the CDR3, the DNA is TGCGCCAGCAGCTCTTGGGACAGGGTGCACCCGGGGGCCAAAAACATTCAGTACTTC. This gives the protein CASSSWDRVHPGAKNIQYF.

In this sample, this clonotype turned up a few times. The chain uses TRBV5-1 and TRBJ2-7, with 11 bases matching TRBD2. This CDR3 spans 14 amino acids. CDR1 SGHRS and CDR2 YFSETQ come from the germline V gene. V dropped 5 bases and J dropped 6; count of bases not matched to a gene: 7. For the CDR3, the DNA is TGCGCCAGCAGTACTAGCGGGGGTACGAGCGAGCAGTACTTC. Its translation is CASSTSGGTSEQYF.

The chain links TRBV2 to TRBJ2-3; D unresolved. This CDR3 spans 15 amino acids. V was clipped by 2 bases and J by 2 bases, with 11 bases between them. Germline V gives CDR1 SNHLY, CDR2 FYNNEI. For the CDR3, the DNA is TGTGCCAGCAGTGAATACCCACAGTCCACAGATACGCAGTATTTT. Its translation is CASSEYPQSTDTQYF. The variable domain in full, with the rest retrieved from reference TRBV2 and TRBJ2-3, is EPEVTQTPSHQVTQMGQEVILRCVPISNHLYFYWYRQILGQKVEFLVSFYNNEISEKSEIFDDQFSVERPDGSNFTLKIRSTKLEDSAMYFCASSEYPQSTDTQYFGPGTRLTVL.

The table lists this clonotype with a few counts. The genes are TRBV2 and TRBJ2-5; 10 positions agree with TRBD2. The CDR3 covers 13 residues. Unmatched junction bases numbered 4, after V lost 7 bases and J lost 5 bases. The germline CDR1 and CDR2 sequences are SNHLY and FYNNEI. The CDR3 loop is CASNLAGVETQYF. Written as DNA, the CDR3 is TGTGCCAGCAACCTAGCGGGGGTGGAGACCCAGTACTTC.

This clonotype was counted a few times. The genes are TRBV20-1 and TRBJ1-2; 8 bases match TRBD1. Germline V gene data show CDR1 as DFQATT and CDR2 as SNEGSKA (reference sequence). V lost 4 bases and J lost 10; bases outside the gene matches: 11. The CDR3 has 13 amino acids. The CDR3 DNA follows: TGCAGTGCTACCCGCCAGGGGGCAGGAGCCTACACCTTC. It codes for CSATRQGAGAYTF.

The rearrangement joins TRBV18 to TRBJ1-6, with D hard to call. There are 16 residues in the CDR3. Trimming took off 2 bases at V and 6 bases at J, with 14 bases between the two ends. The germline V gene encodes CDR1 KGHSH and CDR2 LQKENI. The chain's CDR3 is CASSPIEVTANSPLHF. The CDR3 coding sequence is TGTGCCAGCTCACCAATTGAAGTAACAGCTAATTCACCCCTCCACTTT.

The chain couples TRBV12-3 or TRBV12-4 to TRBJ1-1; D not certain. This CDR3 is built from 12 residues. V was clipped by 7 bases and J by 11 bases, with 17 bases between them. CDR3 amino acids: CASNGKDPEAFF. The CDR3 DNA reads TGTGCCAGCAACGGGAAGGATCCGGAGGCTTTCTTT.

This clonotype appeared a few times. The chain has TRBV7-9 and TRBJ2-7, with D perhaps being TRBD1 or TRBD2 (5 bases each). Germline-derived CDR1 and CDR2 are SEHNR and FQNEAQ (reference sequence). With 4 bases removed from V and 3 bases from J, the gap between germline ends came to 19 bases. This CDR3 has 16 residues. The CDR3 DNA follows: TGTGCCAGCAGCTCACCTATAGGGACCTCTATCTACGAGCAGTACTTC. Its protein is CASSSPIGTSIYEQYF. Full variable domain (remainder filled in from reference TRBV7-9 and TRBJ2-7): DTGVSQNPRHKITKRGQNVTFRCDPISEHNRLYWYRQTLGQGPEFLTYFQNEAQLEKSRLLSDRFSAERPKGSFSTLEIQRTEQGDSAMYLCASSSPIGTSIYEQYFGPGTRLTVT.

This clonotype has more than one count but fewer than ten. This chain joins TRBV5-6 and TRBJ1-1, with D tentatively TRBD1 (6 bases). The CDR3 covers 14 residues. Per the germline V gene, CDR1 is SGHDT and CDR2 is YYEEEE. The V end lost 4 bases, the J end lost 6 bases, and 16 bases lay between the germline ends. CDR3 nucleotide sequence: TGTGCCAGCAGCAGCGAGACCCGGGGGCCTGAAGCTTTCTTT. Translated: CASSSETRGPEAFF.

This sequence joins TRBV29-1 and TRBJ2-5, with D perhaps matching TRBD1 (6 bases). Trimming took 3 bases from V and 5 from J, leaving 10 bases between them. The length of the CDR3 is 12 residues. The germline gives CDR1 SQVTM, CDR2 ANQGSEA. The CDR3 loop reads CSVEAGEETQYF. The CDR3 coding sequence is TGCAGCGTTGAGGCAGGGGAGGAGACCCAGTACTTC.

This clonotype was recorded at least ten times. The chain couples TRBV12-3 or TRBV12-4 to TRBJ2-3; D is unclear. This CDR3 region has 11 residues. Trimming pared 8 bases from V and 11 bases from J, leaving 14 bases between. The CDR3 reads CASAEGRVQYF. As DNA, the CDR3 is TGTGCCAGCGCTGAAGGGCGTGTGCAGTATTTT.

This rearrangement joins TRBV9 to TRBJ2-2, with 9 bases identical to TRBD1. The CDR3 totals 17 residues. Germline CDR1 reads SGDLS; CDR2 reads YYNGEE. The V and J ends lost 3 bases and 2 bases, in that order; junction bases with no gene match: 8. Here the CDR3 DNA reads TGTGCCAGCAGCGGCGTGGCGGGACAGGGTAACACCGGGGAGCTGTTTTTT. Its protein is CASSGVAGQGNTGELFF.

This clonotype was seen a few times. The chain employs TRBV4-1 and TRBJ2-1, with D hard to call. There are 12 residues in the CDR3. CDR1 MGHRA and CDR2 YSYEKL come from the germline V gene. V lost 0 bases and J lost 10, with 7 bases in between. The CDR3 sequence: CASSQENIEQFF. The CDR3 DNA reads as TGCGCCAGCAGCCAAGAAAATATAGAGCAGTTCTTC.

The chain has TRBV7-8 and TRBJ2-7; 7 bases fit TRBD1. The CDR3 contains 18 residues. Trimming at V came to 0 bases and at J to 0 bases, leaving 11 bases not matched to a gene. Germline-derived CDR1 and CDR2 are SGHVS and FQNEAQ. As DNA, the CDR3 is TGTGCCAGCAGCTTAGCGGGCTCGGACAGGCGCGTCTCCTACGAGCAGTACTTC. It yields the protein CASSLAGSDRRVSYEQYF. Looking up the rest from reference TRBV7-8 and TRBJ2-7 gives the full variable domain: GAGVSQSPRYKVAKRGQDVALRCDPISGHVSLFWYQQALGQGPEFLTYFQNEAQLDKSGLPSDRFFAERPEGSVSTLKIQRTQQEDSAVYLCASSLAGSDRRVSYEQYFGPGTRLTVT.

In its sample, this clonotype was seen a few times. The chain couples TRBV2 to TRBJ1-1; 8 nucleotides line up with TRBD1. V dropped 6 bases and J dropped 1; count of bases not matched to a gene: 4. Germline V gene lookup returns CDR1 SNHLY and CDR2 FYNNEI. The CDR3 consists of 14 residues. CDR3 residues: CASSRDRSNTEAFF. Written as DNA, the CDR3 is TGTGCCAGCAGCAGGGACAGGTCGAACACTGAAGCTTTCTTT.

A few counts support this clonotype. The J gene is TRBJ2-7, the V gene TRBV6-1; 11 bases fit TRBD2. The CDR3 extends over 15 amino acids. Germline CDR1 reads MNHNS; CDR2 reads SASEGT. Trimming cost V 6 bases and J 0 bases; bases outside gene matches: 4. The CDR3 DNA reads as TGTGCCAGCAGGTTTAGCGGGGGGGACTCCTACGAGCAGTACTTC. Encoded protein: CASRFSGGDSYEQYF.

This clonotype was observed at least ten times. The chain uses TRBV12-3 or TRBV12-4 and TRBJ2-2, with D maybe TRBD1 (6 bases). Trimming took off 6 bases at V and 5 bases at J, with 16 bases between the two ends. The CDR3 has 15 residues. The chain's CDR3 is CASSPPGHRTGELFF. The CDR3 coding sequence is TGTGCCAGCAGCCCTCCGGGACATAGGACCGGGGAGCTGTTTTTT.